The present entry profiles one TCR beta chain with its context. V lost 4 bases, J lost 8 bases, and 11 bases lay in between. The CDR3 extends over 11 amino acids. Germline CDR1 and CDR2: GTSNPN and SVGIG (reference sequence). The sample belongs to a study of regulatory and conventional T cells in RAG deficiency. The assay was immunoSEQ multiplex PCR, and TCRdb's table has in-frame clones only and misses some. The profile covers approximately 21,000 clones, with approximately 96% appearing a single time and 1% to 1.5% taken by the ten largest. The sorted conventional CD4+ T cells were CD25-low and CD127-high, with genomic DNA sequenced. The same data also contributed to another study, on regulatory T cells. In that study: Primers: 52 TRBV forward and 13 TRBJ reverse.

What was sequenced was CD25- CD4+ T cells sorted from blood. The sequence was collected from a human donor in good health. The J gene is TRBJ1-1, the V gene TRBV30; no reliable D call. The CDR3 loop reads CAWNLQSEAFF. The CDR3 nucleotides are TGTGCCTGGAACCTACAGTCCGAAGCTTTCTTT.